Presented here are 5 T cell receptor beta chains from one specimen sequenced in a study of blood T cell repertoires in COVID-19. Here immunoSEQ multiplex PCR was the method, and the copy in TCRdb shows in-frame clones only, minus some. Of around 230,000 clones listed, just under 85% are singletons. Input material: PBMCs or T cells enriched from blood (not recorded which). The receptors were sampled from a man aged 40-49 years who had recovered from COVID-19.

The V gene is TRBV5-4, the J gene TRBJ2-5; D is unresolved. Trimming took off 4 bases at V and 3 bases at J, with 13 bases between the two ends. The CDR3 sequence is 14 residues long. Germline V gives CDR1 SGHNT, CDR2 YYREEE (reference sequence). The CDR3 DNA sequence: TGTGCCAGCAGCCCGCGTGCGGAAGAAGAGACCCAGTACTTC. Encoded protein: CASSPRAEEETQYF.

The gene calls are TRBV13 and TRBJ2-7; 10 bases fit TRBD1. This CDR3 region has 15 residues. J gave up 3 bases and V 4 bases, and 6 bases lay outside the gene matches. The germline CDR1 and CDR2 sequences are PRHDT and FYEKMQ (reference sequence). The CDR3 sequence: CASSSTGQGFYEQYF. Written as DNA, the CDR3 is TGTGCCAGCAGCTCAACGGGACAGGGGTTCTACGAGCAGTACTTC.

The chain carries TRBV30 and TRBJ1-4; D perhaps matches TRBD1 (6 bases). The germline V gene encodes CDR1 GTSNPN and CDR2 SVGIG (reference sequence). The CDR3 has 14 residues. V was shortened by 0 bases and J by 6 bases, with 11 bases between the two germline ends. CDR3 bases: TGTGCCTGGAGTGTACCAGGGGTGGATGAAAAACTGTTTTTT. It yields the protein CAWSVPGVDEKLFF. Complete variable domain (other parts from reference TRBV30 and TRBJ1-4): SQTIHQWPATLVQPVGSPLSLECTVEGTSNPNLYWYRQAAGRGLQLLFYSVGIGQISSEVPQNLSASRPQDRQFILSSKKLLLSDSGFYLCAWSVPGVDEKLFFGSGTQLSVL.

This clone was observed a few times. The chain's CDR3 is CASRPDRAPGNTIYF. CDR3 nucleotide sequence: TGTGCCAGCAGACCAGACAGGGCTCCAGGAAACACCATATATTTT. V and J are TRBV7-2 and TRBJ1-3, with TRBD1 identical over 7 bases. The CDR3 has 15 amino acids. Germline V gene data show CDR1 as SGHTA and CDR2 as FQGNSA. V lost 6 bases, J lost 4 bases, and 9 bases stayed unmatched.

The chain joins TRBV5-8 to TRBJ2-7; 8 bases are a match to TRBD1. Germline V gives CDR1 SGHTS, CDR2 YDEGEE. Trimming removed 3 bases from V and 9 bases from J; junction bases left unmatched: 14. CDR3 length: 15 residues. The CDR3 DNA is TGTGCCAGCAGCTCCCGGGACAGGAGCCTACGAGGGCAGTACTTC. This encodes CASSSRDRSLRGQYF.